A selection of T cell receptor beta chains follows, all from one sample in a study of OX40 agonist ivuxolimab in advanced cancers. Repertoires were generated with immunoSEQ multiplex PCR, while TCRdb's copy carries only in-frame clones and drops some. Among 50,000 to 65,000 clones listed, around 85% were seen once. This sample comprised CD4+ or CD8+ T cells sorted from blood, obtained in a trial of the OX40 agonist ivuxolimab. The source of these receptors is an adult with an advanced solid tumor such as melanoma, head and neck, liver or kidney cancer. Each CDR3 is given with its conserved first and last residue. The order of the fields is J gene, clone size, D gene, V gene, CDR3 DNA, CDR3 protein. D genes are given only for firm matches. The listing skips clone size in some rows; elsewhere it reads once, few, many or a size class.

j_gene: TRBJ2-5
abundance: NA
d_gene: TRBD2
v_gene: TRBV2
CDR3nt: TGTGCCAGCGACGGGAGGGTGGGGGAGACCCAGTACTTC
CDR3aa: CASDGRVGETQYF

j_gene: TRBJ2-7
abundance: NA
d_gene: TRBD2
v_gene: TRBV6-5
CDR3nt: TGTGCCAGCAGGCAGACTAGCGGGGCCTCCTACGAGCAGTACTTC
CDR3aa: CASRQTSGASYEQYF

j_gene: TRBJ1-4
abundance: NA
d_gene: NA
v_gene: TRBV27
CDR3nt: TGTGCCAGCAGTCCGGACACGGGGTTGATGGGGCTGTTTTTT
CDR3aa: CASSPDTGLMGLFF

j_gene: TRBJ2-1
abundance: NA
d_gene: TRBD2
v_gene: TRBV5-1
CDR3nt: TGCGCCAGCAGCTTGGAACCAGCGGGATCCTACAATGAGCAGTTCTTC
CDR3aa: CASSLEPAGSYNEQFF

j_gene: TRBJ1-4
abundance: NA
d_gene: NA
v_gene: TRBV30
CDR3nt: TGTGCCTGGCGGATACAGGGTTCTGCTAATGAAAAACTGTTTTTT
CDR3aa: CAWRIQGSANEKLFF

j_gene: TRBJ2-5
abundance: NA
d_gene: TRBD1
v_gene: TRBV18
CDR3nt: TGTGCCAGCTCATCGACAGGGGGGCTAGCGCGAGGTCGGGAGACCCAGTACTTC
CDR3aa: CASSSTGGLARGRETQYF

j_gene: TRBJ2-5
abundance: NA
d_gene: NA
v_gene: TRBV4-2
CDR3nt: TGTGCCAGCAGCCCCGGGGCCATACAGGAGACCCAGTACTTC
CDR3aa: CASSPGAIQETQYF

j_gene: TRBJ2-3
abundance: NA
d_gene: NA
v_gene: TRBV29-1
CDR3nt: TGCAGCGTTGAAGAAACAGGGGGGGCAGATACGCAGTATTTT
CDR3aa: CSVEETGGADTQYF

j_gene: TRBJ2-7
abundance: NA
d_gene: NA
v_gene: TRBV9
CDR3nt: TGTGCCAGCAGCCAGACTAGTATCTCCTACGAGCAGTACTTC
CDR3aa: CASSQTSISYEQYF

j_gene: TRBJ1-1
abundance: NA
d_gene: NA
v_gene: TRBV6-5
CDR3nt: TGTGCCAGCAGTTACGGACAAGGGAGCACTGAAGCTTTCTTT
CDR3aa: CASSYGQGSTEAFF

j_gene: TRBJ2-5
abundance: NA
d_gene: TRBD1
v_gene: TRBV9
CDR3nt: TGTGCCAGCAGCGTAGGACAGGGTTTTTCGGAGACCCAGTACTTC
CDR3aa: CASSVGQGFSETQYF

j_gene: TRBJ2-5
abundance: NA
d_gene: NA
v_gene: TRBV12-5
CDR3nt: TGTGCTAGTGGTTCATCGGGGGTATGGGAGACCCAGTACTTC
CDR3aa: CASGSSGVWETQYF

j_gene: TRBJ1-4
abundance: NA
d_gene: NA
v_gene: TRBV15
CDR3nt: TGTGCCACCAGCAGAGCCGGGGGGAAACTGTTTTTT
CDR3aa: CATSRAGGKLFF

j_gene: TRBJ2-1
abundance: NA
d_gene: NA
v_gene: TRBV9
CDR3nt: TGTGCCAGCAGCTCAGGTGAGGGGCGAGAGTTCTTC
CDR3aa: CASSSGEGREFF

j_gene: TRBJ2-7
abundance: once
d_gene: TRBD2
v_gene: TRBV5-1
CDR3nt: TGCGCCAGCAGCTTCCGACTAGCGGGAGGTTACGAGCAGTACTTC
CDR3aa: CASSFRLAGGYEQYF

j_gene: TRBJ2-1
abundance: NA
d_gene: TRBD1
v_gene: TRBV15
CDR3nt: TGTGCCACCAGCAGAGGGGACAGTATCTACAATGAGCAGTTCTTC
CDR3aa: CATSRGDSIYNEQFF

j_gene: TRBJ2-3
abundance: NA
d_gene: TRBD2
v_gene: TRBV10-3
CDR3nt: TGTGCCACGGCCGGGACTAGCGATGGTACGCAGTATTTT
CDR3aa: CATAGTSDGTQYF

j_gene: TRBJ2-7
abundance: NA
d_gene: NA
v_gene: TRBV11-2
CDR3nt: TGTGCCAGCAGCTACCTAACAGGGACCCACGAGCAGTACTTC
CDR3aa: CASSYLTGTHEQYF

j_gene: TRBJ1-4
abundance: NA
d_gene: TRBD1
v_gene: TRBV19
CDR3nt: TGTGCCAGTAGTGCATCAGGGGGCGCTCGGGAAAAACTGTTTTTT
CDR3aa: CASSASGGAREKLFF

j_gene: TRBJ1-3
abundance: NA
d_gene: TRBD1
v_gene: TRBV9
CDR3nt: TGTGCCAGCAGCGTAGGTTGGGACAGCGGAAACACCATATATTTT
CDR3aa: CASSVGWDSGNTIYF

j_gene: TRBJ2-2
abundance: once
d_gene: TRBD1
v_gene: TRBV7-3
CDR3nt: TGTGCCAGCAGGCCGCCGGGACAGGGGTCTGGAACCGGGGAGCTGTTTTTT
CDR3aa: CASRPPGQGSGTGELFF

j_gene: TRBJ2-3
abundance: NA
d_gene: NA
v_gene: TRBV6-4
CDR3nt: TGTGCCAGCAGACTGAGCGCAGGGTCCGATACGCAGTATTTT
CDR3aa: CASRLSAGSDTQYF

j_gene: TRBJ2-2
abundance: once
d_gene: NA
v_gene: TRBV5-1
CDR3nt: TGCGCCAGCAGCCCCGACGACGGGAACACCGGGGAGCTGTTTTTT
CDR3aa: CASSPDDGNTGELFF

j_gene: TRBJ1-6
abundance: NA
d_gene: NA
v_gene: TRBV5-1
CDR3nt: TGCGCCAGCAGCTCCGGGGCCAGGGAGGACTCACCCCTCCACTTT
CDR3aa: CASSSGAREDSPLHF

j_gene: TRBJ1-3
abundance: NA
d_gene: NA
v_gene: TRBV7-9
CDR3nt: TGTGCCAGCAGCAGGGACCTCTCTGGAAACACCATATATTTT
CDR3aa: CASSRDLSGNTIYF

j_gene: TRBJ2-7
abundance: NA
d_gene: TRBD2
v_gene: TRBV4-1
CDR3nt: TGCGCCAGCAGCCAGGATCACGGGAGGCAATACGAGCAGTACTTC
CDR3aa: CASSQDHGRQYEQYF

j_gene: TRBJ2-5
abundance: NA
d_gene: TRBD1
v_gene: TRBV5-5
CDR3nt: TGTGCCAGCAGTTTGGCGTCAGGGGGTGGGGAGACCCAGTACTTC
CDR3aa: CASSLASGGGETQYF

j_gene: TRBJ1-5
abundance: NA
d_gene: NA
v_gene: TRBV18
CDR3nt: TGTGCCAGCTCACCACTAAACAGGGTCATTCAGGATCAGCCCCAGCATTTT
CDR3aa: CASSPLNRVIQDQPQHF

j_gene: TRBJ2-3
abundance: NA
d_gene: TRBD2
v_gene: TRBV7-3
CDR3nt: TGCGCCAGCGGGGCTAGCACAGATACGCAGTATTTT
CDR3aa: CASGASTDTQYF

j_gene: TRBJ2-1
abundance: NA
d_gene: TRBD1
v_gene: TRBV9
CDR3nt: TGTGCCAGCAGCCTACAGGGGGCGATTGACTACAATGAGCAGTTCTTC
CDR3aa: CASSLQGAIDYNEQFF

j_gene: TRBJ2-1
abundance: once
d_gene: NA
v_gene: TRBV5-1
CDR3nt: TGCGCCAGCAGCTTGGGGACAGTATCTAACAATGAGCAGTTCTTC
CDR3aa: CASSLGTVSNNEQFF

j_gene: TRBJ1-1
abundance: NA
d_gene: NA
v_gene: TRBV11-1
CDR3nt: TGTGCCAGCAGCTTGGTGGGCACTGAAGCTTTCTTT
CDR3aa: CASSLVGTEAFF

j_gene: TRBJ2-1
abundance: NA
d_gene: NA
v_gene: TRBV27
CDR3nt: TGTGCCAGCAATAGCGGAAACTCCTACAATGAGCAGTTCTTC
CDR3aa: CASNSGNSYNEQFF

j_gene: TRBJ2-2
abundance: NA
d_gene: TRBD2
v_gene: TRBV9
CDR3nt: TGTGCCAGCAGCCCTAATCCGGGACTAGCGGGAGCTGCCGGGGAGCTGTTTTTT
CDR3aa: CASSPNPGLAGAAGELFF

j_gene: TRBJ1-3
abundance: NA
d_gene: TRBD1
v_gene: TRBV2
CDR3nt: TGTGCCAGCAGTGACTTGTATGGCAGGGGGGCTGGAAACACCATATATTTT
CDR3aa: CASSDLYGRGAGNTIYF

j_gene: TRBJ2-1
abundance: NA
d_gene: TRBD2
v_gene: TRBV7-7
CDR3nt: TGTGCTAGCAGCTTGGGACTAGCGGGAGGGCCGGGGGATGAGCAGTTCTTC
CDR3aa: CASSLGLAGGPGDEQFF

j_gene: TRBJ1-2
abundance: NA
d_gene: NA
v_gene: TRBV10-3
CDR3nt: TGTGCCATCAGTGAAAGGGATGGCTACACCTTC
CDR3aa: CAISERDGYTF

j_gene: TRBJ1-6
abundance: NA
d_gene: NA
v_gene: TRBV6-5
CDR3nt: TGTGCCAGCAGCGGGACCGTTCCGAATTCACCCCTCCACTTT
CDR3aa: CASSGTVPNSPLHF

j_gene: TRBJ1-1
abundance: once
d_gene: NA
v_gene: TRBV6-5
CDR3nt: TGTGCCAGCAGCCCCGGGGAGAGCAACACTGAAGCTTTCTTT
CDR3aa: CASSPGESNTEAFF

j_gene: TRBJ2-1
abundance: NA
d_gene: TRBD2
v_gene: TRBV11-1
CDR3nt: TGTGCCAGCAGCAATGGGTTAGCGGGAGGGAATGAGCAGTTCTTC
CDR3aa: CASSNGLAGGNEQFF

j_gene: TRBJ2-3
abundance: NA
d_gene: NA
v_gene: TRBV9
CDR3nt: TGTGCCAGCAGCGTAGGGGGGTACAAGGCAGATACGCAGTATTTT
CDR3aa: CASSVGGYKADTQYF

j_gene: TRBJ1-2
abundance: NA
d_gene: NA
v_gene: TRBV4-2
CDR3nt: TGTGCCAGCAGCCAAGATATGAGACAGAAGATCTATGGCTACGCCTTC
CDR3aa: CASSQDMRQKIYGYAF

j_gene: TRBJ2-7
abundance: NA
d_gene: NA
v_gene: TRBV11-3
CDR3nt: TGTGCCAGCAGCCTTTATGGGGGCAGCGAGCAGTACTTC
CDR3aa: CASSLYGGSEQYF

j_gene: TRBJ1-4
abundance: NA
d_gene: TRBD1
v_gene: TRBV4-2
CDR3nt: TGTGCCAGCAGCCAGGTACGGGGACAGCCTAATGAAAAACTGTTTTTT
CDR3aa: CASSQVRGQPNEKLFF

j_gene: TRBJ1-2
abundance: NA
d_gene: TRBD1
v_gene: TRBV28
CDR3nt: TGTGCCAGCAGTTCGGGGACAGGGGGCCACTATGGCTACACCTTC
CDR3aa: CASSSGTGGHYGYTF

j_gene: TRBJ2-5
abundance: few
d_gene: NA
v_gene: TRBV19
CDR3nt: TGTGCCAGTAAGGAACCAGGGAGTAAGACCCAGTACTTC
CDR3aa: CASKEPGSKTQYF

j_gene: TRBJ1-5
abundance: NA
d_gene: NA
v_gene: TRBV5-5
CDR3nt: TGTGCCAGCAGCTTGGCCCCCTTCATGGATCAGCCCCAGCATTTT
CDR3aa: CASSLAPFMDQPQHF

j_gene: TRBJ1-6
abundance: NA
d_gene: NA
v_gene: TRBV5-1
CDR3nt: TGCGCCAGCAGCTTTCAGGGAGTAAATTCACCCCTCCACTTT
CDR3aa: CASSFQGVNSPLHF

j_gene: TRBJ2-7
abundance: NA
d_gene: NA
v_gene: TRBV14
CDR3nt: TGTGCCAGCAGCCAGACCGGCGAGCAGTACTTC
CDR3aa: CASSQTGEQYF

j_gene: TRBJ2-7
abundance: NA
d_gene: NA
v_gene: TRBV18
CDR3nt: TGTGCCAGCTCACCTGTATCTAGCGGCAGGGGGGAGCAGTACTTC
CDR3aa: CASSPVSSGRGEQYF

j_gene: TRBJ1-3
abundance: NA
d_gene: TRBD1
v_gene: TRBV7-3
CDR3nt: TGTGCCAGCAGCTCAACAGGGGGCTCGGACACCATATATTTT
CDR3aa: CASSSTGGSDTIYF

j_gene: TRBJ1-2
abundance: few
d_gene: NA
v_gene: TRBV25-1
CDR3nt: TGTGCCAGCAGTGAATCTTCGGGACCCCGAGACGGCTACACCTTC
CDR3aa: CASSESSGPRDGYTF

j_gene: TRBJ2-7
abundance: NA
d_gene: NA
v_gene: TRBV9
CDR3nt: TGTGCCAGCAGCTCTAGACAGAGCTCCTACGAGCAGTACTTC
CDR3aa: CASSSRQSSYEQYF

j_gene: TRBJ1-5
abundance: NA
d_gene: NA
v_gene: TRBV19
CDR3nt: TGTGCCAGTAGTATAAAAGGGACAACCACGAATCAGCCCCAGCATTTT
CDR3aa: CASSIKGTTTNQPQHF

j_gene: TRBJ1-1
abundance: few
d_gene: NA
v_gene: TRBV5-1
CDR3nt: TGCGCCAGCAGCTTGCAGGGTCCCCACACTGAAGCTTTCTTT
CDR3aa: CASSLQGPHTEAFF

j_gene: TRBJ1-3
abundance: NA
d_gene: NA
v_gene: TRBV28
CDR3nt: TGTGCCAGCAGGAGTCCCGCTGGAAACACCATATATTTT
CDR3aa: CASRSPAGNTIYF

j_gene: TRBJ1-1
abundance: NA
d_gene: NA
v_gene: TRBV18
CDR3nt: TGTGCCAGCTCACCGTTCTGGGAGGAGACCACTGAAGCTTTCTTT
CDR3aa: CASSPFWEETTEAFF